This T cell receptor beta chain originates from a study of CXCR3-negative and CXCR3-positive naive CD8 T cells. There are 11 residues in the CDR3. CDR1 MGHRA and CDR2 YSYEKL come from the germline V gene. Every CD8+ subset sample held a few hundred thousand flow-sorted cells, done in triplicate. With UMI labels, 5' RACE was used to prepare the TRB cDNA libraries. TCRdb reworked the 5' RACE reads into one entry per CDR3 protein, no DNA. The sample totals 45,000 to 55,000 distinct CDR3 sequences; its top ten clones hold 15%. On this clonotype itself: What it binds is not known.

Study conclusions and caveats: Memory cells differed in TRBV-TRBJ usage, but naive CXCR3-negative and CXCR3-positive cells had similar usage. Most assays used freshly isolated PBMCs, as cryopreservation partially reduced CXCR3. Naive subsets did not differ in surface CD5, and TRB CDR3 properties served to infer TCR strength.

The chain links TRBV4-1 to TRBJ2-1. The sample consisted of memory CD8+ T cells from blood. The TCR comes from a human donor in good health. Some clones in this sample may be carry-over from other donors' samples. CDR3 loop: CASSQDSEQFF.